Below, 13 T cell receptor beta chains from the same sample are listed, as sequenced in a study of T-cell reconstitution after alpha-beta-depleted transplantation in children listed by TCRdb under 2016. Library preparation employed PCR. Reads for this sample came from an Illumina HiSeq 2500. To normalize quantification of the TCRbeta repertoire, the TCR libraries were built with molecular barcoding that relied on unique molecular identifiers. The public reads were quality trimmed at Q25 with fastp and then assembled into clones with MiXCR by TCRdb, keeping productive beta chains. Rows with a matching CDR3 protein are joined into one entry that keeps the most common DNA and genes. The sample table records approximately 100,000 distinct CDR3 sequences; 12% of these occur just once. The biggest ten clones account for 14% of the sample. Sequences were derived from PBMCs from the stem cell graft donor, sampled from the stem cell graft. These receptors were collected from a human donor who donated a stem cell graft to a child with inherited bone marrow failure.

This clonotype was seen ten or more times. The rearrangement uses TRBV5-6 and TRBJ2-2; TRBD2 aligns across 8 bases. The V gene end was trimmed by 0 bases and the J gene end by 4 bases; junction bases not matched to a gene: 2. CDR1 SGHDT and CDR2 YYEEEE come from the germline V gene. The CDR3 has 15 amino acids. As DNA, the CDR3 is TGTGCCAGCAGCTTGGGGACTAGCCTCACCGGGGAGCTGTTTTTT. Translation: CASSLGTSLTGELFF.

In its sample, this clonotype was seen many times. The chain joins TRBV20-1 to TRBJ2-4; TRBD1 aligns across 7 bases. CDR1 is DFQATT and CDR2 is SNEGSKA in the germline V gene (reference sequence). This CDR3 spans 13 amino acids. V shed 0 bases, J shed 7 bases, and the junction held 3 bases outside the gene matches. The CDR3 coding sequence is TGCAGTGCTAGAGAAACAGGGGTTAACATTCAGTACTTC. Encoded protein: CSARETGVNIQYF.

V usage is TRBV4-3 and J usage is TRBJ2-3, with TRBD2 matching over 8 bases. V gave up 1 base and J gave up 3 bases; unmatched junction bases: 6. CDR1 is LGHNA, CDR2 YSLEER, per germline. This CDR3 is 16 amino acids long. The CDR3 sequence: CASSQAPGGRTDTQYF. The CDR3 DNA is TGCGCCAGCAGCCAAGCCCCGGGAGGGAGGACAGATACGCAGTATTTT.

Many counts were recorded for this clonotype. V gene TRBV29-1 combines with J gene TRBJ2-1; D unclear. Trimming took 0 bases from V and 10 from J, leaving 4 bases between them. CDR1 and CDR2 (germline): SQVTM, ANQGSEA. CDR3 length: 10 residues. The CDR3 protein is CSVEDDEQFF. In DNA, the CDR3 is TGCAGCGTTGAAGATGACGAGCAGTTCTTC.

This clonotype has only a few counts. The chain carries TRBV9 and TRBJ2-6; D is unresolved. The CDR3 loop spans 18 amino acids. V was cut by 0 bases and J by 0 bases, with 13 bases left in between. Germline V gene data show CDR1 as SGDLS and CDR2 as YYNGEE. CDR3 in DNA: TGTGCCAGCAGCGTAGCTCCCTATATGGCCTCTGGGGCCAACGTCCTGACTTTC. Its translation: CASSVAPYMASGANVLTF.

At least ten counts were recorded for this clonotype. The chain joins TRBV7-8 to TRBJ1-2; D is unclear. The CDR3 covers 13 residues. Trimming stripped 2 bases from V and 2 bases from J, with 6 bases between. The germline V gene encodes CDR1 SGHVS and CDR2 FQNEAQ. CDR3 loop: CASSLSINYGYTF. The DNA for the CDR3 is TGTGCCAGCAGCTTATCCATAAACTATGGCTACACCTTC.

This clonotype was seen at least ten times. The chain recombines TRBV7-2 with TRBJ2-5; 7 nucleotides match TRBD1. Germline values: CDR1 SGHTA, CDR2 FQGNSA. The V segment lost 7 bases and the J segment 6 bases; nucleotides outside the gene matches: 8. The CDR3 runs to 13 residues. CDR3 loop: CASNLDRAQTQYF. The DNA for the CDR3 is TGTGCCAGCAACCTAGACAGGGCCCAGACCCAGTACTTC.

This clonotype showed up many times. The CDR3 DNA reads TGCAGCGTCTTCCTGCAGTCTAACTATGGCTACACCTTC. This translates into CSVFLQSNYGYTF. The chain has TRBV29-1 and TRBJ1-2; no firm D call. V gave up 6 bases and J gave up 0 bases, with 11 bases separating them. The germline V gene encodes CDR1 SQVTM and CDR2 ANQGSEA. The CDR3 sequence is 13 residues long.

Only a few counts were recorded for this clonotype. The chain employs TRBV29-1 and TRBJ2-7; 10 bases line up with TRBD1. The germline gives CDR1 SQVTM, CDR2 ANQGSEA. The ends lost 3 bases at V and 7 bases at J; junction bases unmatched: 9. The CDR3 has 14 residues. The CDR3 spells CSVESRQGAREQYF. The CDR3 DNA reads TGCAGCGTTGAGTCGAGACAGGGGGCGAGGGAGCAGTACTTC.

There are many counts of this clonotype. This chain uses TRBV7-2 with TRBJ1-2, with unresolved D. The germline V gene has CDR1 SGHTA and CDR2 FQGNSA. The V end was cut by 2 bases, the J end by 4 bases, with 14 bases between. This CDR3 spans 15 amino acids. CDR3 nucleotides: TGTGCCAGCAGCTTATTGGTCAGTCTGAGCTATGGCTACACCTTC. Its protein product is CASSLLVSLSYGYTF.

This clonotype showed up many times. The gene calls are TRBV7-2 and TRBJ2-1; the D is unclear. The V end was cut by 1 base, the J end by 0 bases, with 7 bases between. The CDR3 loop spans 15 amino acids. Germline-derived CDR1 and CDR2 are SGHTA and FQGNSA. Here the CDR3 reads CASSLGNPSYNEQFF. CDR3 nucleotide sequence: TGTGCCAGCAGCTTAGGGAACCCCTCCTACAATGAGCAGTTCTTC.

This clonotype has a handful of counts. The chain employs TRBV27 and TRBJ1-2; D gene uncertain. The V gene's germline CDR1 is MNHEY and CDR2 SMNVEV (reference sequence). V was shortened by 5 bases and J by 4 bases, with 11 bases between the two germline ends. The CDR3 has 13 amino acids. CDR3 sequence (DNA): TGTGCCAGCAGTCTAAACCCTCCCTATGGCTACACCTTC. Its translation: CASSLNPPYGYTF.

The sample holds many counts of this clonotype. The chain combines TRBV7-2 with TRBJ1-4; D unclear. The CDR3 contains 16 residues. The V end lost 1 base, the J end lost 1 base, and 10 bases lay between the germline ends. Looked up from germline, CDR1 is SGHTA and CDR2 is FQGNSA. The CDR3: CASSLGFGRTNEKLFF. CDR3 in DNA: TGTGCCAGCAGCTTAGGTTTTGGCAGAACTAATGAAAAACTGTTTTTT.